Listed here is a single TCR beta chain. The CDR3 contains 15 residues. CDR1 MNHEY and CDR2 SMNVEV come from the germline V gene (reference sequence). V lost 5 bases to trimming and J lost 7 bases, with 20 bases between them. This specimen comes from a study of CD8 T cells in Susac syndrome. Sequencing of TCR beta drew on CD8+ and CD4+ T cells from blood. An amount of RNA that ranged from roughly 0.45 to 1 ug was reverse transcribed with random hexamers. TCRdb re-analysed the immunoSEQ multiplex PCR reads in MiXCR, keeping a single row per CDR3 protein. The data show about 200,000 distinct CDR3 sequences, approximately 95% seen once.

The sequenced sample consisted of CD4+ T cells from PBMCs. The receptor was derived from a human donor with multiple sclerosis. The V gene is TRBV27, the J gene TRBJ1-2; the D gene is possibly TRBD1 (5 bases). DNA of the CDR3: TGTGCCAGCAGTCCCCTAATCCGGGACTCTAGTGGCTACACCTTC. The encoded protein is CASSPLIRDSSGYTF.